This T cell receptor beta chain was profiled in a study of OX40 agonist ivuxolimab in advanced cancers. Background on the study: Every 2 weeks, ivuxolimab was infused into the patients intravenously at between 0.01 and 10 mg/kg. Patients with hepatocellular carcinoma, melanoma, renal cell or head and neck cancer made up the dose-escalation patients.

Per germline, CDR1 LGHNA and CDR2 YNFKEQ. Trimming left V 4 bases short and J 0 bases short, with 10 bases between. This CDR3 comprises 15 residues. Libraries were prepared by immunoSEQ multiplex PCR; TCRdb keeps only in-frame clonotypes and omits some of them. The sample contains roughly 35,000 clones, 81% of which appear only once. This receptor was obtained from an adult with an advanced solid tumor such as melanoma, head and neck, liver or kidney cancer. The chain joins TRBV4-2 to TRBJ2-1; no clear D gene. The sample in question was CD4+ or CD8+ T cells sorted from blood, obtained in a trial of the OX40 agonist ivuxolimab. CDR3 in DNA: TGTGCCAGCAGCCGAGACTGGGACTCCTACAATGAGCAGTTCTTC. It encodes CASSRDWDSYNEQFF.